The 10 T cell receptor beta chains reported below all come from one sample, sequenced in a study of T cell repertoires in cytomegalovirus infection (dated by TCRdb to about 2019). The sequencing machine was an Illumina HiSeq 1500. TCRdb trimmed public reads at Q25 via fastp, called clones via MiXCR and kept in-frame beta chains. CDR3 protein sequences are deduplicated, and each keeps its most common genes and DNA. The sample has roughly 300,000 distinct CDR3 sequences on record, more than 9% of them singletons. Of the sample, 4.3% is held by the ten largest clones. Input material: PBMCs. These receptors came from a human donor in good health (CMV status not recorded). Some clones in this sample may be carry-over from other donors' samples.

CDR3: CASSLERQGAGEQYF. The CDR3, as DNA: TGTGCCAGCAGCTTAGAAAGGCAGGGGGCGGGCGAGCAGTACTTC. The gene calls are TRBV7-2 and TRBJ2-7, with 8 bases that match TRBD1. V shed 1 base, J shed 6 bases, and the junction held 8 bases outside the gene matches. Germline assignment: CDR1 SGHTA and CDR2 FQGNSA. The CDR3 runs to 15 residues.

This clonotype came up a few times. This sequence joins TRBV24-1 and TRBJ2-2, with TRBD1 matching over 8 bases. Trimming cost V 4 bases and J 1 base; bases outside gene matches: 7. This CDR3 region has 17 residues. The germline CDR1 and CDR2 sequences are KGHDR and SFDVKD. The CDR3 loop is CATSDPRTGKNTGELFF. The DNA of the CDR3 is TGTGCCACCAGTGACCCTCGGACAGGGAAGAACACCGGGGAGCTGTTTTTT.

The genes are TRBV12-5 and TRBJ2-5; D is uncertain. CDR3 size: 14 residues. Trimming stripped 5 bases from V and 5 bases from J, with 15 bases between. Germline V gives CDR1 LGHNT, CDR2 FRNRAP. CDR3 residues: CASGTLLSSETQYF. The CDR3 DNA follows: TGTGCTAGTGGTACACTCTTGAGTTCGGAGACCCAGTACTTC.

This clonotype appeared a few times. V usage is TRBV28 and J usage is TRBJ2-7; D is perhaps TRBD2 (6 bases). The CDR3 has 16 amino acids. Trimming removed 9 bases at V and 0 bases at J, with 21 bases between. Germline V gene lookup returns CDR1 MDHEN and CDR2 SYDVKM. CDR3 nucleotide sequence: TGTGCCAGTCCCCCCGGAGGGCAACGGAGCTCCTACGAGCAGTACTTC. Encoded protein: CASPPGGQRSSYEQYF. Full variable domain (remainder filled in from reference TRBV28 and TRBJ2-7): DVKVTQSSRYLVKRTGEKVFLECVQDMDHENMFWYRQDPGLGLRLIYFSYDVKMKEKGDIPEGYSVSREKKERFSLILESASTNQTSMYLCASPPGGQRSSYEQYFGPGTRLTVT.

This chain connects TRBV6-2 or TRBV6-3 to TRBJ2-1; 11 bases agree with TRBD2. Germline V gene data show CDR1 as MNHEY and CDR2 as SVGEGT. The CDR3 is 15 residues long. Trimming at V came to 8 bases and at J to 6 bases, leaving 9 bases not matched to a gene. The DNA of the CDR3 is TGTGCCAGCCGATTTAGCGGGAGGGCCGGCAATGAGCAGTTCTTC. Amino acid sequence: CASRFSGRAGNEQFF.

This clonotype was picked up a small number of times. DNA of the CDR3: TGTGCCAGCAGTTTATCGGTAAGGTCCGAGCAGTACTTC. It specifies CASSLSVRSEQYF. V is TRBV27 and J is TRBJ2-7; D uncertain. The CDR3 is 13 amino acids. The germline V and J ends were trimmed by 0 bases and 6 bases, with 9 bases remaining between them. From germline, CDR1 is MNHEY and CDR2 SMNVEV (reference sequence).

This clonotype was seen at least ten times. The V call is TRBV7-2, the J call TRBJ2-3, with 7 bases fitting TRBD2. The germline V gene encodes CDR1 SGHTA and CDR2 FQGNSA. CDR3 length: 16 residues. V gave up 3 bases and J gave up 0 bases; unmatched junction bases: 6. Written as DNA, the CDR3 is TGTGCCAGCAGCTTCGGGAGGCGACTTAGCACAGATACGCAGTATTTT. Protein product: CASSFGRRLSTDTQYF.

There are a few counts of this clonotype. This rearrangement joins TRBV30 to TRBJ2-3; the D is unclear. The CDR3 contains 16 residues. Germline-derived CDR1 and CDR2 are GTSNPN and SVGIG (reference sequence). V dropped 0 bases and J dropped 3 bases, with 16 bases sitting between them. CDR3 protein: CAWSVDGSLITDTQYF. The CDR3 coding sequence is TGTGCCTGGAGTGTAGACGGGTCATTGATTACAGATACGCAGTATTTT.

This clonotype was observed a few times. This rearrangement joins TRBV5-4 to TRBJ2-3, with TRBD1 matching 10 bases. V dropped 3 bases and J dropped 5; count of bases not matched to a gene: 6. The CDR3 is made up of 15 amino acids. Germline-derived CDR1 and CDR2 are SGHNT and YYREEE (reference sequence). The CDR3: CASSYGQGVQDTQYF. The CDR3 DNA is TGTGCCAGCAGCTACGGACAGGGGGTACAAGATACGCAGTATTTT.

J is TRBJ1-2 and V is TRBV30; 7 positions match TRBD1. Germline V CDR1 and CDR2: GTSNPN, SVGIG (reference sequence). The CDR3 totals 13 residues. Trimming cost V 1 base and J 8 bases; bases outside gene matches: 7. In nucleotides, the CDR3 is TGTGCCTGGAGTGGCGGACAGGTGTGGGGCTACACCTTC. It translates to CAWSGGQVWGYTF.